This T cell receptor (beta chain) emerged from a study of shared clonotypes between healthy human individuals. Turning to the study itself: The donors, two women and three men, were aged 18 to 49.

The CDR3 contains 15 residues. The trim removed 0 bases at V and 6 bases at J, leaving 7 bases unmatched. Germline loops: CDR1 MRHNA, CDR2 SNTAGT. There are a few counts of this clone. TCRdb's table, derived via immunoSEQ multiplex PCR, lists solely in-frame clones and lacks some. The sample includes under 600,000 clones, around 81% of them seen just once. The sequencing input was PBMCs. This chain links TRBV6-4 with TRBJ1-2; 7 nucleotides match TRBD1. This TCR derives from a woman aged 40 to 50 in good health. Some clones in this sample may be carry-over from other donors' samples. The chain's CDR3 is CASSDSAGQADGYTF. In DNA form, the CDR3 reads TGTGCCAGCAGTGACTCGGCTGGACAGGCGGATGGCTACACCTTC.